This T cell receptor beta chain comes out of a study of CD8+ T cells in alopecia areata. About the study: Those patients who were treated received oral tofacitinib, which was given at 5 to 10 mg twice daily for moderate-to-severe alopecia areata.

A note on this clone: The target antigen is unknown.

Study-wide results and caveats: The study also sequences resident alphabeta T cells of normal skin in scalp samples.

cDNA serving as the sequencing template came from extracted, reverse transcribed RNA. Using immunoSEQ multiplex PCR, the repertoire was profiled, and TCRdb retains in-frame clones only, with some absent. The sample consists of hundreds of thousands of clones, 67% of them appearing once. Those with alopecia areata gave lesional scalp punch biopsies and peripheral blood. V lost 0 bases to trimming and J lost 8 bases, with 8 bases between them. This CDR3 has 14 residues. CDR1 LGHNA and CDR2 YSLEER come from the germline V gene. This TCR was recovered from a human donor with alopecia areata. The chain links TRBV4-3 to TRBJ1-6; D possibly corresponds to TRBD1 (5 bases). The sequencing used CD4+ T cells sorted from blood, collected at week 0. CDR3 coding DNA: TGCGCCAGCAGCCAAGATCGGGGCCATTCACCCCTCCACTTT. Translating gives CASSQDRGHSPLHF.